This entry lists 7 T cell receptor beta chains sequenced from one sample in a study of shared clonotypes between healthy human individuals. Assay: immunoSEQ multiplex PCR; the TCRdb copy retains only in-frame clones and omits some. The repertoire includes 950,000 to 1,100,000 clones, about three quarters of them detected once, and approximately 1.5% sits in the top ten. Sequencing was performed on memory CD4+ T cells sorted from blood. The subset here: CD45RA-negative fraction. The origin of the receptors is a man between 18 and 29 years old in good health.

The chain couples TRBV5-5 to TRBJ2-3, with a weak D call TRBD1 (5 bases). V was clipped by 4 bases and J by 9 bases, with 18 bases between them. Germline-derived CDR1 and CDR2 are SGHKS and YYEKEE (reference sequence). The CDR3 length is 14 residues. Here the CDR3 reads CASSLTDRAQTQYF. CDR3 nucleotides: TGTGCCAGCAGCCTAACCGACAGAGCACAAACGCAGTATTTT. Filled out from reference TRBV5-5 and TRBJ2-3, the complete variable domain reads DAGVTQSPTHLIKTRGQQVTLRCSPISGHKSVSWYQQVLGQGPQFIFQYYEKEERGRGNFPDRFSARQFPNYSSELNVNALLLGDSALYLCASSLTDRAQTQYFGPGTRLTVL.

This clone has more than one count but fewer than ten. CDR3 sequence: CASSFGINYGYTF. CDR3 nucleotide sequence: TGTGCCAGCAGTTTTGGGATTAACTATGGCTACACCTTC. V gene TRBV28 combines with J gene TRBJ1-2, with no clear D. CDR1 MDHEN and CDR2 SYDVKM come from the germline V gene. V gave up 3 bases and J gave up 1 base, with 6 bases separating them. CDR3 size: 13 residues.

The V gene is TRBV5-1, the J gene TRBJ2-7; tentatively, D is TRBD2 (5 bases). Trimming took 4 bases from V and 3 from J, leaving 20 bases between them. The CDR3 covers 16 residues. Germline V gives CDR1 SGHRS, CDR2 YFSETQ. In DNA form, the CDR3 reads TGCGCCAGCAGCGCCGGGTCTCCGGGAATAAGCTACGAGCAGTACTTC. Its protein product is CASSAGSPGISYEQYF.

As regards this clone: Other nucleotide sequences from this sample produce the same CDR3. The chain is built from TRBV10-3 and TRBJ2-5; no firm D call. This CDR3 spans 12 amino acids. Looked up from germline, CDR1 is ENHRY and CDR2 is SYGVKD. V gave up 0 bases and J gave up 5 bases, with 4 bases separating them. Here the CDR3 DNA reads TGTGCCATCAGTGAGTCAAGGGAGACCCAGTACTTC. Translated: CAISESRETQYF.

J is TRBJ2-2 and V is TRBV4-1; D gene uncertain. With 4 bases removed from V and 6 bases from J, the gap between germline ends came to 12 bases. Germline-derived CDR1 and CDR2 are MGHRA and YSYEKL. The CDR3 length is 14 residues. The DNA for the CDR3 is TGCGCCAGCAGCCCGCAGTCGAGGTCCGGGGAGCTGTTTTTT. Translation gives CASSPQSRSGELFF.

J is TRBJ2-5 and V is TRBV7-9, with D perhaps matching TRBD2 (6 bases). V lost 1 base, J lost 4 bases, and 13 bases lay in between. The CDR3 length is 15 residues. CDR1 is SEHNR, CDR2 FQNEAQ, per germline (reference sequence). CDR3 sequence reads: CASSLVRREGETQYF. In nucleotides, the CDR3 is TGTGCCAGCAGCTTAGTGAGGAGGGAAGGAGAGACCCAGTACTTC.

The rearrangement joins TRBV6-6 to TRBJ2-7; TRBD2 matches at 7 bases. V shed 1 base, J shed 12 bases, and the junction held 6 bases outside the gene matches. Germline CDR1 is MNHNY and CDR2 is SVGAGI (reference sequence). The CDR3 covers 12 residues. As DNA, the CDR3 is TGTGCCAGCAGTTACTGGGAGGGGAGCCCGTACTTC. Amino acids: CASSYWEGSPYF.